This TCR beta chain originates from a study of cytomegalovirus exposure and HLA in healthy donors. A multiplex PCR was run with 60 Vbeta primers and 13 Jbeta primers. TCRdb's table, derived via immunoSEQ multiplex PCR, lists solely in-frame clones and lacks some. The sample comprises 200,000 or so clones, around 81% of which are singletons, and 2.1% rests with the top ten. Study observations and caveats: Among TCR sequences, most were rare, though some public TCRs appeared in many donors. Analyses of presence/absence relied on an assumption of roughly uniform sequencing depth across donors. A later analysis showed that HLA-associated TCR beta chains had undergone more clonal expansion than equally common others. HLA alleles showed associations with some 15,000 TCR beta sequences in a later analysis, at a 0.05 false discovery rate.

Turning to this clone: The antigen remains unidentified.

The source of this sequence is a woman aged 18-29 years in good health and CMV-seropositive. The material sequenced was PBMCs.

CDR3 sequence reads: CASSFGLARGETQYF. Written as DNA, the CDR3 is TGTGCCAGCAGCTTCGGACTAGCGAGAGGAGAGACCCAGTACTTC. The chain joins TRBV5-4 to TRBJ2-5; 9 bases match TRBD2. CDR1 and CDR2 (germline): SGHNT, YYREEE (reference sequence). This CDR3 is built from 15 residues. V shed 2 bases and J 4 bases; nucleotides not matched to a gene: 6.